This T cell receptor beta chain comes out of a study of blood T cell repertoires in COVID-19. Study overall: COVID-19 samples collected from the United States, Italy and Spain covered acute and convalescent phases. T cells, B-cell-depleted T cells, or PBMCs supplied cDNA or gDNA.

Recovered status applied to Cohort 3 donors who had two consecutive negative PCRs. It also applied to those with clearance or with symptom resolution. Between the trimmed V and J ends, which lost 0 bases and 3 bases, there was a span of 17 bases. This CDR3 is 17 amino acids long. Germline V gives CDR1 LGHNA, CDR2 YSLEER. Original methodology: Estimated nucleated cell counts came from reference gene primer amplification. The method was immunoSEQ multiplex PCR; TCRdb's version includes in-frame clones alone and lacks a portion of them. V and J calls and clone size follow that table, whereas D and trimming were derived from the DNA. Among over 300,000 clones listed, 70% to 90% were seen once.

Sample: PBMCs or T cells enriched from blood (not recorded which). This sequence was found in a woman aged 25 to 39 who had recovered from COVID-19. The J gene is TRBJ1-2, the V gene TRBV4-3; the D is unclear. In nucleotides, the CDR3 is TGCGCCAGCAGCCAAGATTGGTCCGGTACCTTTGACTATGGCTACACCTTC. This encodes CASSQDWSGTFDYGYTF.